This passage covers 19 T cell receptor beta chains from one sample sequenced in a study of B cell selection in AIRE deficiency. Sorting defined conventional CD4 T cells as CD4+CD127+. TCRdb keeps only in-frame clones here, not all; method: immunoSEQ multiplex PCR. The sample holds fewer than 30,000 clones, about 96% seen once. The sample taken for sequencing was conventional CD4+ T cells sorted from PBMCs. These receptors all come from a human donor with AIRE deficiency.

The rearrangement uses TRBV6-6 and TRBJ2-3, with TRBD2 as a possible D gene (6 bases). V lost 6 bases to trimming and J lost 5 bases, with 18 bases between them. The CDR3 is 15 residues long. Germline V lookup: CDR1 MNHNY, CDR2 SVGAGI (reference sequence). The CDR3 nucleotides are TGTGCCAGCAGCCAGGTGGGACTTGGGGGAGATACGCAGTATTTT. Protein: CASSQVGLGGDTQYF.

The J gene is TRBJ2-5, the V gene TRBV28, with TRBD2 matching 9 bases. Looked up from germline, CDR1 is MDHEN and CDR2 is SYDVKM. This CDR3 is 15 amino acids long. After removal of 6 bases from V and 5 bases from J, the junction contained 10 bases not matched to a gene. The CDR3 loop reads CASSTAGGVGETQYF. Here the CDR3 DNA reads TGTGCCAGCAGCACAGCGGGAGGAGTGGGGGAGACCCAGTACTTC.

This chain connects TRBV15 to TRBJ1-2, with D tentatively TRBD1 (5 bases). Germline V CDR1 and CDR2: LNHNV, YYDKDF (reference sequence). Trimming removed 0 bases from V and 5 bases from J, with 13 bases in between. CDR3 size: 15 residues. In nucleotides, the CDR3 is TGTGCCACCAGCAGAGATCTCAGGGTTCGGTATGGCTACACCTTC. This translates into CATSRDLRVRYGYTF.

This chain connects TRBV29-1 to TRBJ1-4; D is undetermined. Per the germline V gene, CDR1 is SQVTM and CDR2 is ANQGSEA. CDR3 length: 15 residues. The ends were cut back, 4 bases at V and 3 bases at J, with 15 bases in the middle. CDR3 loop: CSVVGTENSNEKLFF. As DNA, the CDR3 is TGCAGCGTTGTCGGTACAGAAAACTCTAATGAAAAACTGTTTTTT.

The rearrangement links TRBV5-1 to TRBJ1-1; D gene unclear. CDR1 and CDR2 from the germline V gene are SGHRS and YFSETQ. This CDR3 region has 12 residues. V was trimmed by 5 bases and J by 4 bases, leaving 9 bases between them. This chain's CDR3 is CASSTPSTEAFF. The CDR3 DNA sequence: TGCGCCAGCAGTACCCCCAGCACTGAAGCTTTCTTT.

The chain has TRBV7-9 and TRBJ2-6, with a possible D match to TRBD2 (6 bases). This CDR3 is built from 16 residues. Trimming left V 3 bases short and J 2 bases short, with 11 bases between. Germline V gene data show CDR1 as SEHNR and CDR2 as FQNEAQ (reference sequence). CDR3 protein: CASSFLRGTGANVLTF. CDR3 DNA: TGTGCCAGCAGCTTCTTGCGCGGGACTGGGGCCAACGTCCTGACTTTC.

This clone appeared a single time. The J gene is TRBJ2-1, the V gene TRBV28; possibly TRBD1 for D (6 bases). Germline-derived CDR1 and CDR2 are MDHEN and SYDVKM. The CDR3 has 11 residues. V shed 5 bases and J shed 13 bases, with 12 bases lying between them. The CDR3 nucleotides read TGTGCCAGCAGTCCCGGGGACATTCAGTTCTTC. Protein: CASSPGDIQFF.

The rearrangement joins TRBV6-1 to TRBJ1-1; TRBD1 agrees at 7 bases. V shed 3 bases and J 0 bases; nucleotides not matched to a gene: 10. The CDR3 runs 17 residues. Per germline, CDR1 MNHNS and CDR2 SASEGT. CDR3 in amino acids: CASSDRQGLVMNTEAFF. Here the CDR3 DNA reads TGTGCCAGCAGTGACCGACAGGGTTTGGTCATGAACACTGAAGCTTTCTTT.

The genes are TRBV5-1 and TRBJ2-7; D may be TRBD1 (6 bases). The germline V gene encodes CDR1 SGHRS and CDR2 YFSETQ. Trimming removed 2 bases at V and 6 bases at J, with 15 bases between. This CDR3 has 14 residues. The CDR3 nucleotides are TGCGCCAGCAGCTTTTTGGACCAGGGGTCCGAGCAGTACTTC. Translating it yields CASSFLDQGSEQYF. Together with reference TRBV5-1 and TRBJ2-7, the CDR3 gives the full variable domain: KAGVTQTPRYLIKTRGQQVTLSCSPISGHRSVSWYQQTPGQGLQFLFEYFSETQRNKGNFPGRFSGRQFSNSRSEMNVSTLELGDSALYLCASSFLDQGSEQYFGPGTRLTVT.

The V and J genes are TRBV14 and TRBJ2-1; 9 positions match TRBD2. Germline assignment: CDR1 SGHDN and CDR2 FVKESK. The CDR3 runs to 19 residues. Trimming took 5 bases from V and 7 from J; bases not matched to a gene: 21. CDR3: CASSATPFVDSGRENEQFF. CDR3 bases: TGTGCCAGCAGCGCAACACCCTTCGTGGATAGCGGGAGAGAAAATGAGCAGTTCTTC.

The chain combines TRBV6-4 with TRBJ2-3, with a tentative D call TRBD2 (5 bases). Trimming shortened V by 3 bases and J by 2 bases, and 9 bases separated the two germline ends. Looked up from germline, CDR1 is MRHNA and CDR2 is SNTAGT. CDR3 size: 14 residues. In nucleotides, the CDR3 is TGTGCCAGCAGTGAAAGCGGACCCACAGATACGCAGTATTTT. Its protein product is CASSESGPTDTQYF.

The CDR3 region has the DNA TGTGCCAGCAGCTTGGGTCAGGGGAAGACCCAGTACTTC. Amino acids: CASSLGQGKTQYF. The genes are TRBV5-4 and TRBJ2-5; tentatively, D is TRBD1 (6 bases). Between the trimmed V and J ends, which lost 0 bases and 6 bases, there was a span of 9 bases. Per the germline V gene, CDR1 is SGHNT and CDR2 is YYREEE (reference sequence). This CDR3 region has 13 residues. Full variable domain (outside the CDR3, taken from reference TRBV5-4 and TRBJ2-5): ETGVTQSPTHLIKTRGQQVTLRCSSQSGHNTVSWYQQALGQGPQFIFQYYREEENGRGNFPPRFSGLQFPNYSSELNVNALELDDSALYLCASSLGQGKTQYFGPGTRLLVL.

V and J are TRBV18 and TRBJ1-2, with unresolved D. The V and J ends lost 2 bases and 4 bases respectively, with 14 bases between them. CDR3 length equals 15 residues. Per the germline V gene, CDR1 is KGHSH and CDR2 is LQKENI. Written as DNA, the CDR3 is TGTGCCAGCTCACCAATGAGGCAGGTCGGCTATGGCTACACCTTC. Amino acid sequence: CASSPMRQVGYGYTF.

This clone was seen once. The chain couples TRBV4-1 to TRBJ2-3, with D possibly TRBD2 on 7 matching bases. CDR3 length equals 18 residues. Germline values: CDR1 MGHRA, CDR2 YSYEKL. V shed 3 bases and J shed 3 bases, with 22 bases lying between them. CDR3 bases: TGCGCCAGCAGCCAGGGTATTTGGGGGGGAGGGGGGACAGATACGCAGTATTTT. It translates to CASSQGIWGGGGTDTQYF.

The table lists this clone with a count of one. The chain joins TRBV10-3 to TRBJ1-1; the match to TRBD1 covers 8 bases. Per germline, CDR1 ENHRY and CDR2 SYGVKD. This CDR3 is 15 amino acids long. J lost 0 bases, V lost 6 bases, and 6 bases had no gene match. The CDR3 DNA is TGTGCCATCAGCCGACAGGGGATTTTGAACACTGAAGCTTTCTTT. Amino acid sequence: CAISRQGILNTEAFF.

V and J are TRBV19 and TRBJ2-5; maybe TRBD1 (6 bases). Germline CDR1 and CDR2: LNHDA and SQIVND (reference sequence). CDR3 length equals 14 residues. Trimming cost V 2 bases and J 5 bases, with 12 bases left between them. The CDR3 DNA follows: TGTGCCAGTAGTATATGGGGGCAGGGGGAGACCCAGTACTTC. Translation: CASSIWGQGETQYF.

The chain employs TRBV6-5 and TRBJ2-2; perhaps TRBD1 as D (5 bases). V shed 7 bases and J shed 7 bases, with 10 bases lying between them. Germline-derived CDR1 and CDR2 are MNHEY and SVGAGI. CDR3 length: 12 residues. The CDR3: CASTREHGELFF. Written as DNA, the CDR3 is TGTGCCAGCACCAGGGAACACGGGGAGCTGTTTTTT.

J is TRBJ2-1 and V is TRBV7-2, with TRBD2 matching 13 bases. The CDR3 loop spans 17 amino acids. Looked up from germline, CDR1 is SGHTA and CDR2 is FQGNSA. The V segment lost 2 bases and the J segment 4 bases; nucleotides outside the gene matches: 5. The CDR3, as DNA: TGTGCCAGCAGCTTACGGACTAGCGGGAGCCATTACAATGAGCAGTTCTTC. It translates to CASSLRTSGSHYNEQFF.

The chain recombines TRBV7-2 with TRBJ1-6; 9 bases map to TRBD1. The CDR3 spans 16 residues. Trimming took 4 bases from V and 9 from J; bases not matched to a gene: 10. Germline CDR1 is SGHTA and CDR2 is FQGNSA. In DNA, the CDR3 is TGTGCCAGCAGCTCACCGGGACAGGGCCCAGGTTCACCCCTCCACTTT. It is translated as CASSSPGQGPGSPLHF.